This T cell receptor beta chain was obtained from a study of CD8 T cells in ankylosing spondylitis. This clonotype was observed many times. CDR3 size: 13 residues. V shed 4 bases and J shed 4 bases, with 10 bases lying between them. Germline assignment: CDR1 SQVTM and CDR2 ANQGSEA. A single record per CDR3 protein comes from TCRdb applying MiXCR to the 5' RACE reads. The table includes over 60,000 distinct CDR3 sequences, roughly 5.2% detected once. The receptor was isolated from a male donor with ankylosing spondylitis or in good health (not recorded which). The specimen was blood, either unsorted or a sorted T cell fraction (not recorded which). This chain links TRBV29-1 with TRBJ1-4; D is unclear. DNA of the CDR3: TGCAGCGTTGTAGCAGGCGTTAATGAAAAACTGTTTTTT. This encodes CSVVAGVNEKLFF.